This T cell receptor beta chain emerged from a study of T cell changes during pregnancy in multiple sclerosis. The germline CDR1 and CDR2 sequences are LNHNV and YYDKDF (reference sequence). This CDR3 region has 15 residues. Trimming shortened V by 0 bases and J by 7 bases, and 15 bases separated the two germline ends. Sequenced by immunoSEQ multiplex PCR; TCRdb stores in-frame clones only, minus some. The sample has tens of thousands of clones, over 85% seen once. The receptor comes from a female donor with multiple sclerosis, enrolled in a pregnancy study. The source was CD4+ T cells from peripheral blood mononuclear cells, collected before pregnancy. The chain couples TRBV15 to TRBJ2-5; D not resolved. CDR3 nucleotide sequence: TGTGCCACCAGCAGAGATCGAATTACAGTCGGGACCCAGTACTTC. Translated: CATSRDRITVGTQYF.